This T cell receptor beta chain was sequenced during a study of response to subunit inactivated influenza vaccine. Points from the study as a whole: The authors put forward the suggestion that each seasonal influenza vaccination may bring in only a limited number of new T cells.

CDR3 length equals 15 residues. Germline lookup yields CDR1 MDHEN and CDR2 SYDVKM. The trim removed 5 bases at V and 9 bases at J, leaving 11 bases unmatched. Concerning this clonotype itself: What it binds is not known.

TCRdb analysed the RT-PCR reads with MiXCR anew, one entry per CDR3 protein. This table holds 650,000 to 700,000 distinct CDR3 sequences, 15% to 18% found once. The TCR sequence derives from a man over 45 who received an inactivated influenza vaccine. Source: PBMCs from blood, taken 11 to 12 days after vaccination. The chain has TRBV28 and TRBJ2-1; 9 positions match TRBD1. The chain's CDR3 is CASSTRDREIGEQFF. The CDR3 coding sequence is TGTGCCAGCAGTACCCGGGACAGGGAGATCGGTGAGCAGTTCTTC.